Described below is a single T cell receptor beta chain sequence and its context. CDR1 SGHNT and CDR2 YYREEE come from the germline V gene (reference sequence). Trimming cost V 5 bases and J 7 bases; bases outside gene matches: 11. The CDR3 contains 15 residues. Amplified TCR beta CDR3 regions derived from RNA transcripts. First-round RT-PCR with HTBI primers amplified the TCR CDR3 region. TCRdb recomputed calls from the multiplex PCR reads with MiXCR, one row per CDR3 protein. The sample holds fewer than 700,000 distinct CDR3 sequences, around 15% seen once. This sample is drawn from a study of T cells in Graves' hyperthyroidism and ophthalmopathy.

This receptor was identified in a woman aged 25 to 39 with Graves' hyperthyroidism. Material for sequencing was blood. This chain connects TRBV5-4 to TRBJ2-1; 8 positions match TRBD2. In nucleotides, the CDR3 is TGTGCCAGCAGATCAGGACTAGCTTCCTTGAATGAGCAGTTCTTC. This encodes CASRSGLASLNEQFF.